This T cell receptor beta chain was captured by sequencing in a study of glioma-infiltrating T cells. This clonotype was observed many times. The iRepertoire nested amplicon-rescue multiplex PCR amplified TCR alpha and beta CDR3s from RNA. TCRdb re-analysed the multiplex PCR reads in MiXCR, keeping a single row per CDR3 protein. The sample has 20,000 to 25,000 distinct CDR3 sequences; under 30% are singletons. The sequence came from a human donor with low-grade glioma or glioblastoma, undergoing nonglioma brain surgery, or in good health (not recorded which). Sequenced input: glioma tissue, nonneoplastic brain tissue, or PBMCs (not recorded which).

The CDR3 DNA follows: TGCAGTGCTAGAGGAGGGGATCAGCCCCAGCATTTT. Residues: CSARGGDQPQHF. The V and J genes are TRBV20-1 and TRBJ1-5; D might be TRBD1 (5 bases). V gave up 1 base and J gave up 5 bases, with 6 bases separating them. CDR1 and CDR2 from the germline V gene are DFQATT and SNEGSKA (reference sequence). The CDR3 length is 12 residues.